Sequencing of this TCR beta chain was carried out in a study of cytomegalovirus exposure and HLA in healthy donors. General observations from the study: Previous analysis showed most TCR beta V segments were productive about 90% or about 30% of the time.

Of note for this clone: Its antigen is not known.

The J segment lost 2 bases and the V segment lost 2 bases, leaving 10 bases of the junction unmatched. The CDR3 covers 18 residues. In the PCR, 60 Vbeta and 13 Jbeta primers were used. Authors' analysis steps: Later, tens of millions of unique TCR beta chains were counted in an analysis, and some 11 million of them were shared. Clones were sequenced by immunoSEQ multiplex PCR, and TCRdb holds only the in-frame ones, with some missing. V and J calls plus clone size are reproduced from that table; the DNA served to infer D and trimming. Among 100,000 or so clones, roughly 15% were seen once, and the ten largest hold 0.83%.

The gene calls are TRBV23-1 and TRBJ2-7, with 12 positions matching TRBD2. TRBV23-1 is given ORF status, its function remaining uncertain. This sequence was found in a female donor in good health and CMV-seronegative. Sequencing was performed on PBMCs. CDR3 sequence (DNA): TGCGCCAGCAGTCAAAAGCCGACTAGCGGGAGCGACACCTACGAGCAGTACTTC. Its translation is CASSQKPTSGSDTYEQYF.